The clone carrying this TCR beta chain was seen more than once but under ten times. As yet, its antigen is unknown. The sample is drawn from a study of T-cell memory formation after mild COVID-19. On the study more broadly: For the most part, TCR clusters were specific to one donor.

Whole-study results and caveats: Clones contracting over day 15 to 85 were CD4/CD8 balanced, with later expanders leaning CD4+.

This CDR3 has 16 residues. Germline trimming cut 4 bases from V and 2 bases from J; bases unmatched to any gene: 8. CDR1 and CDR2 from the germline V gene are WSHSY and SAAADI. Using its own MiXCR run on the 5' RACE reads, TCRdb lists one record per CDR3 protein. The table lists approximately 240,000 distinct CDR3 sequences, over 15% of them singletons. The specimen sequenced was PBMCs or a T cell subset sorted from them (not recorded which). The receptor was derived from a man between 18 and 35 years old who had mild COVID-19 (a few samples of this study predate the infection). Cell type and time point are not known. The chain couples TRBV10-2 to TRBJ2-5; 9 bases agree with TRBD2. CDR3 in DNA: TGCGCCAGCAGTGTCGGTAGCGGGGGCTCTCAAGAGACCCAGTACTTC. Its protein is CASSVGSGGSQETQYF.